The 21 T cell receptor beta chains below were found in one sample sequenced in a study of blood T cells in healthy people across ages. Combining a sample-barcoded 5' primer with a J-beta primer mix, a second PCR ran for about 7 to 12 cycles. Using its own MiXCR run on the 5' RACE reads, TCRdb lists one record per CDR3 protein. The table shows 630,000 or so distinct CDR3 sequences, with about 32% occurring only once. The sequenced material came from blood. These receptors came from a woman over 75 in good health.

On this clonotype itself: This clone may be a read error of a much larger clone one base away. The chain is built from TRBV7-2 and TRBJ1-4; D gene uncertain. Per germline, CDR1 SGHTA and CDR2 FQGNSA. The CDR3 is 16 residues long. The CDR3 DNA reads TGTGCCGGCAGCCTACGCGCATGGGCCAAATCTGAAAAACTGTTTTTT. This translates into CAGSLRAWAKSEKLFF.

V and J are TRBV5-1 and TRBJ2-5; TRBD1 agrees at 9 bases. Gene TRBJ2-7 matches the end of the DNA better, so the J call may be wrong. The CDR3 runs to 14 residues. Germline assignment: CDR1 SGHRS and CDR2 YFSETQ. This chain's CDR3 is CASAPGQGYDEQYF. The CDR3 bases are TGCGCCAGCGCCCCCGGACAGGGGTATGACGAGCAGTACTTC.

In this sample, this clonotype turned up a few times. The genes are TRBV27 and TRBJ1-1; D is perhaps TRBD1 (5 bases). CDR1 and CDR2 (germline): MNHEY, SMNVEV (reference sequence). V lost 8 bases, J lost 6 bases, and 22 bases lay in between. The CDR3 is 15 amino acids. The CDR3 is CASSLWGGLNAEAFF. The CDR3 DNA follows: TGTGCCAGCTCCCTATGGGGCGGCTTAAATGCTGAAGCTTTCTTT.

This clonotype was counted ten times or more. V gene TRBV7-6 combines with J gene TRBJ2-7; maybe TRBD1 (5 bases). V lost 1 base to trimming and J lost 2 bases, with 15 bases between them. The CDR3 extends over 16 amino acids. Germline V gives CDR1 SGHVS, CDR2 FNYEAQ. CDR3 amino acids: CASSLGSGMGTYEQYF. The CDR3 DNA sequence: TGTGCCAGCAGCTTAGGCTCAGGGATGGGGACCTACGAGCAGTACTTC. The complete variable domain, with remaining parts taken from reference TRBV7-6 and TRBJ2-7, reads GAGVSQSPRYKVTKRGQDVALRCDPISGHVSLYWYRQALGQGPEFLTYFNYEAQQDKSGLPNDRFSAERPEGSISTLTIQRTEQRDSAMYRCASSLGSGMGTYEQYFGPGTRLTVT.

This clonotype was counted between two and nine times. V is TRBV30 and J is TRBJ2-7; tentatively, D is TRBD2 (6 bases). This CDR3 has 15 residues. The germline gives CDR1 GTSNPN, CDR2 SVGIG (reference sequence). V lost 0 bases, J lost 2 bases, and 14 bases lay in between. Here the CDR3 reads CAWSVKGRSPYEQYF. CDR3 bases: TGTGCCTGGAGTGTAAAGGGGAGGTCTCCCTACGAGCAGTACTTC.

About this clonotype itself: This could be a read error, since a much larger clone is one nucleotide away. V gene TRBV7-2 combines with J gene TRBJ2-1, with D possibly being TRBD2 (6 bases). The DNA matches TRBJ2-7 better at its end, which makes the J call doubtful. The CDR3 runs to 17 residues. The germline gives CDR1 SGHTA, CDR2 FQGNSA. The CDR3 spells CASSSAGGRGSYNEQYF. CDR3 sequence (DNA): TGTGCCAGCAGCTCCGCCGGCGGGCGGGGCTCCTACAATGAGCAGTACTTC.

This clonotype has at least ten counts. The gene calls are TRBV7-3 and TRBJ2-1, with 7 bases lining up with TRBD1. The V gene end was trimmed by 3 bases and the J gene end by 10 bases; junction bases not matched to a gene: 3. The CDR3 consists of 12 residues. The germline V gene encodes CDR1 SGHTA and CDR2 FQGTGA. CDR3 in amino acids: CASSFSTGEQFF. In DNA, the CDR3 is TGTGCCAGCAGCTTCTCGACAGGGGAGCAGTTCTTC. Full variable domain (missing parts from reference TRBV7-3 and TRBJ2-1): GAGVSQTPSNKVTEKGKYVELRCDPISGHTALYWYRQSLGQGPEFLIYFQGTGAADDSGLPNDRFFAVRPEGSVSTLKIQRTERGDSAVYLCASSFSTGEQFFGPGTRLTVL.

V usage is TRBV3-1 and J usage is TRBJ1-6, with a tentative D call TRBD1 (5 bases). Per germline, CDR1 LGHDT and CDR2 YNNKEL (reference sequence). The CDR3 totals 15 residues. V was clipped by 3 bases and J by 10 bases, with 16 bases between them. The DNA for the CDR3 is TGTGCCAGCAGCCAGATGACAGACCGGGGATCACCCCTCCACTTT. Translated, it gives CASSQMTDRGSPLHF.

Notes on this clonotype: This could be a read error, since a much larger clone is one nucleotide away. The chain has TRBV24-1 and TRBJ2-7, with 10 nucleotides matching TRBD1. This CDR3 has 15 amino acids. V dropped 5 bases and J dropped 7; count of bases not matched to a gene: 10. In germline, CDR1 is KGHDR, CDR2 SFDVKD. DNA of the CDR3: TGTGCCACCAGTGCGATGGGACAGGGGAACAATGAGCAGTACTTC. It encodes CATSAMGQGNNEQYF.

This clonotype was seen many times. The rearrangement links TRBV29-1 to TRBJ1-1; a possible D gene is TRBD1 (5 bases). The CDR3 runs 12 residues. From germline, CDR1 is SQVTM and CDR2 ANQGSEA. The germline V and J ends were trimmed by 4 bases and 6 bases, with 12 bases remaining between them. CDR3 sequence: CSVVGVLAEAFF. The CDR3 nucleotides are TGCAGCGTTGTAGGGGTGCTCGCTGAAGCTTTCTTT.

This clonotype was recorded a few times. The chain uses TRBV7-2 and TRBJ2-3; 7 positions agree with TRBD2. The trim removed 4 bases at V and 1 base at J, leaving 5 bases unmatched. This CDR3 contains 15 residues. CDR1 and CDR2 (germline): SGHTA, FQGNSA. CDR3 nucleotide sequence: TGTACCAGCAGCTCAGCCCGGGGGGGCACAGATACGCAGTATTTT. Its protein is CTSSSARGGTDTQYF. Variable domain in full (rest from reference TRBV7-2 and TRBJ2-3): GAGVSQSPSNKVTEKGKDVELRCDPISGHTALYWYRQSLGQGLEFLIYFQGNSAPDKSGLPSDRFSAERTGGSVSTLTIQRTQQEDSAVYLCTSSSARGGTDTQYFGPGTRLTVL.

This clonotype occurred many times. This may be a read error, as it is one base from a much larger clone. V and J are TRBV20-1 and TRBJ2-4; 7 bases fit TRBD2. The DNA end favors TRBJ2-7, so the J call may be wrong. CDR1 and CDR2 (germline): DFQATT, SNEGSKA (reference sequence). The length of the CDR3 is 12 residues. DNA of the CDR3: TGCAGTGCTGGGGACTACCAATGCGAGCAGTACTTC. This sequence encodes CSAGDYQCEQYF.

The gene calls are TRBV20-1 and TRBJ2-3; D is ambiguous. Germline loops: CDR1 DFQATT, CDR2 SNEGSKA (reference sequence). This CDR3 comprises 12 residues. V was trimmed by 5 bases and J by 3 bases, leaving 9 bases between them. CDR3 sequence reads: CSAPIMTDTQYF. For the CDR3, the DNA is TGCAGTGCTCCCATCATGACAGATACGCAGTATTTT.

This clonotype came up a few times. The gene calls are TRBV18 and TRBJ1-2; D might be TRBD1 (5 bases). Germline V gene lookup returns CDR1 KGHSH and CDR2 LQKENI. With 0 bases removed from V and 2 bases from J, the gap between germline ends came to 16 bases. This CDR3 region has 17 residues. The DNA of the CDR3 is TGTGCCAGCTCACCACCGACGGCAAGGGGTGTGAACTATGGCTACACCTTC. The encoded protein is CASSPPTARGVNYGYTF.

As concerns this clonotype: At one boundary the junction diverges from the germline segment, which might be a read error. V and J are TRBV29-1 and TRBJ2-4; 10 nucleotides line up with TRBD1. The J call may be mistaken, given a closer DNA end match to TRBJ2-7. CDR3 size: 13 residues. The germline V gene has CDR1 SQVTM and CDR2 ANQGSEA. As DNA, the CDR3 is TGCAGCGTGGGACAGGGGAGCTCCTGCGAGCAGTACTTC. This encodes CSVGQGSSCEQYF.

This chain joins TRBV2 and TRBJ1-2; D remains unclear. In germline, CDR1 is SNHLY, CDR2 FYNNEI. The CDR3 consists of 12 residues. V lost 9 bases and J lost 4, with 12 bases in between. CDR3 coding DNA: TGTGCCAGGTCTCGAGTCCTCTATGGCTACACCTTC. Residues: CARSRVLYGYTF.

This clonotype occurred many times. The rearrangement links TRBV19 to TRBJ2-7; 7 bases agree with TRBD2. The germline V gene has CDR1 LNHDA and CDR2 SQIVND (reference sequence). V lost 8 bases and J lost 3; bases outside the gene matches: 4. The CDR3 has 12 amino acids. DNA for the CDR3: TGTGCCAGTCACGGCGGGGGCTACGAGCAGTACTTC. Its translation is CASHGGGYEQYF.

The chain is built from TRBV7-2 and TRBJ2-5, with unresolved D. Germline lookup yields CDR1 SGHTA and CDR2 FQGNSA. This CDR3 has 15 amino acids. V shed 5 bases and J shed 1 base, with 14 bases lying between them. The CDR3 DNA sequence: TGTGCCAGCAGCCCACGAAGACAAGGCCAAGAGACCCAGTACTTC. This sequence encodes CASSPRRQGQETQYF.

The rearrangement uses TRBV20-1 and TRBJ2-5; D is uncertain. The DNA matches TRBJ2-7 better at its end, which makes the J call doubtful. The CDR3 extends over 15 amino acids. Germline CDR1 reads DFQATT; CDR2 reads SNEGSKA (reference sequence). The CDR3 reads CSANPGSLSNYEQYF. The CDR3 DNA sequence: TGCAGTGCCAACCCGGGTTCGCTATCTAACTACGAGCAGTACTTC.

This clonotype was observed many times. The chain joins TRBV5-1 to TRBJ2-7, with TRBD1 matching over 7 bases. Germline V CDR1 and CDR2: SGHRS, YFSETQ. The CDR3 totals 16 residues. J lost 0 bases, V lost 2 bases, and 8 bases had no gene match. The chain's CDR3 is CASSLDMDRFSYEQYF. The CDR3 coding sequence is TGCGCCAGCAGCTTAGATATGGACAGGTTCTCCTACGAGCAGTACTTC.

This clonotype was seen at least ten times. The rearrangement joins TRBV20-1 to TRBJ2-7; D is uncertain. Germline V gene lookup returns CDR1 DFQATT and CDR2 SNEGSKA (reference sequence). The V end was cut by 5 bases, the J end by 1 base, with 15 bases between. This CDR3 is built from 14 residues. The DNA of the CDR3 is TGCAGTGCTCCCAACCGGGTTGGGTCCTACGAGCAGTACTTC. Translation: CSAPNRVGSYEQYF.